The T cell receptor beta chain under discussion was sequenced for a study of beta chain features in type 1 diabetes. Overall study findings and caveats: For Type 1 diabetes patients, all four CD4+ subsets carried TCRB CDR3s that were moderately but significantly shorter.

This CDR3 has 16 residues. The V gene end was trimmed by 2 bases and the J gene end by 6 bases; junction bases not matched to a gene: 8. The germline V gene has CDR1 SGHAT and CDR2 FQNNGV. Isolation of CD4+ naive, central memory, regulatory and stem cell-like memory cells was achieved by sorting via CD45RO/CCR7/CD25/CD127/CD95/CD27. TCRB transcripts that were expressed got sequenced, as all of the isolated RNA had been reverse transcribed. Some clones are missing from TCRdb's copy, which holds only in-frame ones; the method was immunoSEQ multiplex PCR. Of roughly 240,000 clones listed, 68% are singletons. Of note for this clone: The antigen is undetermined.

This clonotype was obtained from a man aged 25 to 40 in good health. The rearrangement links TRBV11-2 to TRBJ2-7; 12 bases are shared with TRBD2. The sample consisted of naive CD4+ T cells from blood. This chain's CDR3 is CASSLLAGGPWGEQYF. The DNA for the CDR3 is TGTGCCAGCAGCTTACTAGCGGGAGGGCCTTGGGGCGAGCAGTACTTC.